This TCR beta chain was documented in a study of cytomegalovirus exposure and HLA in healthy donors. Study outcomes and limitations: In a later analysis, a missense DCLRE1C variant was linked to TCR beta V- and J-gene trimming.

This CDR3 has 12 amino acids. The germline V gene has CDR1 SGHTA and CDR2 FQGNSA. J gave up 2 bases and V 8 bases, and 3 bases lay outside the gene matches. The PCR had 60 Vbeta and 13 Jbeta primers. Generated by immunoSEQ multiplex PCR, the TCRdb table keeps only in-frame clones and is missing some. The sample totals approximately 110,000 clones. Remarks on this clone: The target antigen is unknown.

The clonotype was recovered from a middle-aged man in good health and CMV-seronegative. Sequenced sample: PBMCs. The V call is TRBV7-2, the J call TRBJ2-7, with TRBD1 matching 7 bases. The CDR3 spells CASSQGAYEQYF. The CDR3 region has the DNA TGTGCCAGCTCTCAGGGGGCCTACGAGCAGTACTTC. Full variable domain (rest looked up from reference TRBV7-2 and TRBJ2-7): GAGVSQSPSNKVTEKGKDVELRCDPISGHTALYWYRQSLGQGLEFLIYFQGNSAPDKSGLPSDRFSAERTGGSVSTLTIQRTQQEDSAVYLCASSQGAYEQYFGPGTRLTVT.